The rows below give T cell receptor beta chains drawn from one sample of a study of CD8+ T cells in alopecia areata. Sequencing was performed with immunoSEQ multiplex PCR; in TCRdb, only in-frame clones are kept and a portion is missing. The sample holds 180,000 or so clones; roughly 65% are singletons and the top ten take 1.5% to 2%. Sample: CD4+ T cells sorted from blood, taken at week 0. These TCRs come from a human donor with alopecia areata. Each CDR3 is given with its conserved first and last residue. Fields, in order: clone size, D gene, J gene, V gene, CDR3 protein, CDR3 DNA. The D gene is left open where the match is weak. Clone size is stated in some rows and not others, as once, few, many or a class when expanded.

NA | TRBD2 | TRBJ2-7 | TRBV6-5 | CASGRSSGPYEQYF | TGTGCCAGCGGAAGGTCTAGCGGTCCCTACGAGCAGTACTTC
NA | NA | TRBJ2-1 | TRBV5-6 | CASSLVGVHNEQFF | TGTGCCAGCAGCTTGGTGGGGGTCCACAATGAGCAGTTCTTC
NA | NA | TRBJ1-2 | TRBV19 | CASSTGANYGYTF | TGTGCCAGTAGTACCGGGGCTAACTATGGCTACACCTTC
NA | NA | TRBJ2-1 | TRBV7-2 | CASSLPGRNEQFF | TGTGCCAGCAGCTTACCCGGGCGCAATGAGCAGTTCTTC
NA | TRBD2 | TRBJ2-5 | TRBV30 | CAWNRGLYQETQYF | TGTGCCTGGAATAGGGGACTATACCAAGAGACCCAGTACTTC
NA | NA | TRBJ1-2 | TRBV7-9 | CASSQGPNYGYTF | TGTGCCAGCAGCCAAGGACCTAACTATGGCTACACCTTC
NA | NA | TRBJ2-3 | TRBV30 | CASDSIQGNTQYF | TGTGCCTCAGACAGTATCCAAGGAAATACGCAGTATTTT
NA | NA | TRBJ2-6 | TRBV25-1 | CASSVGANVLTF | TGTGCCAGCAGTGTTGGGGCCAACGTCCTGACTTTC
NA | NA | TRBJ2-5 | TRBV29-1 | CSVEGGLQETQYF | TGCAGCGTTGAGGGCGGTCTCCAAGAGACCCAGTACTTC
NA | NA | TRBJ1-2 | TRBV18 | CASSPAQKDGYTF | TGTGCCAGCTCACCAGCCCAAAAGGATGGCTACACCTTC
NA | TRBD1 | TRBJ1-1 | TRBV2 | CASNVPGQGFTKNTEAFF | TGTGCCAGCAACGTCCCGGGACAGGGATTCACCAAGAACACTGAAGCTTTCTTT
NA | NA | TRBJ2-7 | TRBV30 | CARGGQFHEQYF | TGTGCCCGGGGCGGACAGTTTCACGAGCAGTACTTC
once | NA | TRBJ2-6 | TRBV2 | CASNALTSGANVLTF | TGTGCCAGCAACGCGTTGACCTCTGGGGCCAACGTCCTGACTTTC
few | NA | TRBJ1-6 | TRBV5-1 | CASSARISGSRGDSPLHF | TGCGCCAGCAGCGCCCGAATCTCGGGGAGTCGAGGGGATTCACCCCTCCACTTT
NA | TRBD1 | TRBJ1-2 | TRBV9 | CASSVDPAGRGHGYTF | TGTGCCAGCAGCGTAGATCCCGCTGGAAGGGGGCATGGCTACACCTTC
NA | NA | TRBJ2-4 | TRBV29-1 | CSVDGASKNIQYF | TGCAGCGTTGATGGGGCTTCCAAAAACATTCAGTACTTC
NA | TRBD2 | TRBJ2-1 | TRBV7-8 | CASSPNAGVLNNEQFF | TGTGCCAGCAGCCCAAACGCGGGGGTTCTTAACAATGAGCAGTTCTTC
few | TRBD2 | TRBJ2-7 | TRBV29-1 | CSVAASGGAGEQYF | TGCAGCGTTGCAGCTAGCGGGGGGGCAGGCGAGCAGTACTTC
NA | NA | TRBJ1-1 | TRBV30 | CAWTELYRTEAFF | TGTGCCTGGACGGAACTCTATCGGACTGAAGCTTTCTTT
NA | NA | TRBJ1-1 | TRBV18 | CASSDIPGNTEAFF | TGTGCCAGCTCAGACATTCCAGGGAACACTGAAGCTTTCTTT
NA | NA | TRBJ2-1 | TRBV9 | CASSVDPSGSYNEQFF | TGTGCCAGCAGCGTCGATCCAAGCGGGTCCTACAATGAGCAGTTCTTC
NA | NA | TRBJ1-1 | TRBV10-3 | CAISVKGNTEAFF | TGTGCCATCAGTGTCAAAGGGAACACTGAAGCTTTCTTT
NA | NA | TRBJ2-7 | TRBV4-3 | CASSQDKKPVVWLEQYF | TGCGCCAGCAGCCAAGATAAGAAGCCGGTTGTATGGCTCGAGCAGTACTTC